These T cell receptor beta chains were read from a single sample in a study of T-cell memory formation after mild COVID-19. A single record per CDR3 protein comes from TCRdb applying MiXCR to the 5' RACE reads. Of 350,000 to 500,000 distinct CDR3 sequences listed, roughly 18% were seen once; the top ten hold about 22%. Sequenced: PBMCs or a T cell subset sorted from them (not recorded which). These receptors all stem from a man between 18 and 35 years old who had mild COVID-19 (a few samples of this study predate the infection). Cell type and time point are not known. The CDR3 runs from the conserved cysteine through the conserved F or W. The order of the fields is D gene, V gene, CDR3 length, J gene, clone size, CDR3 DNA, CDR3 protein. A D gene is named only where the DNA matches it firmly. Expanded clones get a size class; other rows say once, few or many, or leave the size out.

>TRBD2|TRBV9|16|TRBJ2-4|few
TGTGCCAGCAGCGTAGGCGGGACTAGCGGTGAAAACATTCAGTACTTC
CASSVGGTSGENIQYF
>NA|TRBV7-2|13|TRBJ1-2|NA
TGTGCCAGCAGCTTAGACAAGACCTATGGCTACACATTC
CASSLDKTYGYTF
>NA|TRBV20-1|14|TRBJ1-6|NA
TGCAGTGCTAGGCCCATCGGGCTCGGTTCACCCCTCCACTTT
CSARPIGLGSPLHF
>NA|TRBV30|12|TRBJ2-7|NA
TGTGCCTGGAGCCGGGACGCCTACGAGCAGTACTTC
CAWSRDAYEQYF
>NA|TRBV11-2|12|TRBJ2-5|NA
TGTGCCAGCAGGGGCAGTGGAGAGACCCAGTACTTC
CASRGSGETQYF
>NA|TRBV7-8|15|TRBJ2-5|many
TGTGCCAGCAGCTCCCTGGGGGGCAGCGGGGAGACCCAGTACTTC
CASSSLGGSGETQYF
>TRBD2|TRBV12-3/TRBV12-4|17|TRBJ2-3|NA
TGTGCCAGCAGTTTGGCTAGCGGGGGGGTCATCACAGATACGCAGTATTTT
CASSLASGGVITDTQYF
>TRBD2|TRBV12-3/TRBV12-4|14|TRBJ2-1|NA
TGTGCCAGCAGTTCGGGACTAGCGGGGGTTGAGCAGTTCTTC
CASSSGLAGVEQFF
>TRBD1|TRBV7-7|15|TRBJ2-2|few
TGTGCTAGCAGCACCGGGACAGGGAACACCGGGGAGCTGTTTTTT
CASSTGTGNTGELFF
>NA|TRBV5-6|16|TRBJ1-3|NA
TGTGCCAGCAACTACAGGAGGCAGACTGAGTGGAACACCATATATTTT
CASNYRRQTEWNTIYF
>TRBD1|TRBV5-1|14|TRBJ1-2|few
TGCGCCAGCAGCACCGGACAGGGGGCGTTTGGCTACACCTTC
CASSTGQGAFGYTF
>TRBD1|TRBV2|13|TRBJ2-7|few
TGTGCCAAAGGGACAGGGGACTCCTACGAGCAGTACTTC
CAKGTGDSYEQYF
>NA|TRBV12-3/TRBV12-4|16|TRBJ2-7|NA
TGTGCCAGCAGTTTAATCGTCGCAGGCCCCACCTACGAGCAGTACTTC
CASSLIVAGPTYEQYF
>TRBD1|TRBV5-1|17|TRBJ1-1|many
TGCGCCAGCAGCTCGCGTCCAGGGGGCTGGGTTAATACTGAAGCTTTCTTT
CASSSRPGGWVNTEAFF
>NA|TRBV5-1|14|TRBJ2-5|NA
TGCGCCAGCAGCCCCAGGACCCCCAGAGAGACCCAGTACTTC
CASSPRTPRETQYF
>NA|TRBV7-2|13|TRBJ2-4|NA
TGTGCCAGCAGTCCATCTATAGGAAACATTCAGTACTTC
CASSPSIGNIQYF
>NA|TRBV12-3/TRBV12-4|13|TRBJ2-4|NA
TGTGCCAGCAGTTTTGCCAGGGCCAACATTCAGTACTTC
CASSFARANIQYF
>TRBD2|TRBV28|16|TRBJ2-3|NA
TGTGCCAGCAGTTTGCAAAAAGCGGGGGGCACAGATACGCAGTATTTT
CASSLQKAGGTDTQYF
>NA|TRBV28|12|TRBJ2-5|NA
TGTGCCAGCAGCCTACGCAGGGCTATCCAGTACTTC
CASSLRRAIQYF
>NA|TRBV6-5|15|TRBJ2-6|NA
TGTGCCAGCAGCAATACAGGGACTGGGGCCAACGTCCTGACTTTC
CASSNTGTGANVLTF
>NA|TRBV6-2/TRBV6-3|13|TRBJ2-4|NA
TGTGCCAGCAGTTACCGGCTAGCTAACATTCAGTACTTC
CASSYRLANIQYF
>NA|TRBV3-1|14|TRBJ1-3|NA
TGTGCCAGCACCGAACGGGTATTTGGAAACACCATATATTTT
CASTERVFGNTIYF
>NA|TRBV5-1|16|TRBJ2-5|many
TGCGCCAGCAGCTTGGCCGGAGGCACCACGGGGGAGACCCAGTACTTC
CASSLAGGTTGETQYF
>TRBD1|TRBV6-5|15|TRBJ1-1|few
TGTGCCAGCAGTTACTCGACAGGGCTGTATTCTGAAGCTTTCTTT
CASSYSTGLYSEAFF
>NA|TRBV15|14|TRBJ1-6|NA
TGTGCCACCAGCAGAGGAGGGAATAATTCACCCCTCCACTTT
CATSRGGNNSPLHF
>NA|TRBV7-9|15|TRBJ2-1|few
TGTGCCAGCCTCGCTGGTCTAAGCTCCTACAATGAGCAGTTCTTC
CASLAGLSSYNEQFF
>TRBD1|TRBV28|15|TRBJ2-3|NA
TGTGCCAGCAGTTTGACAGGGGCCTTCACAGATACGCAGTATTTT
CASSLTGAFTDTQYF